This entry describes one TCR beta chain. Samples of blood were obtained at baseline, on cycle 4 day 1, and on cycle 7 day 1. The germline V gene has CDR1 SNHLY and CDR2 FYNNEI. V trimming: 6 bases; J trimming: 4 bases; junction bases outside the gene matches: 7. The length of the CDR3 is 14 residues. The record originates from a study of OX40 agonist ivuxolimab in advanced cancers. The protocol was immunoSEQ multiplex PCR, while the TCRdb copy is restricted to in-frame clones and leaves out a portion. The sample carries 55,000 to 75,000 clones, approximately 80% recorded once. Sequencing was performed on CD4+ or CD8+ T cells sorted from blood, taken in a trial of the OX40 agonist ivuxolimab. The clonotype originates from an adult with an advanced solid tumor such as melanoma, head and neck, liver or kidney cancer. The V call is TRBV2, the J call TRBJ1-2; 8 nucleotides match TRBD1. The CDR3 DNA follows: TGTGCCAGCAGCGACAGGGGCGCAACCTATGGCTACACCTTC. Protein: CASSDRGATYGYTF. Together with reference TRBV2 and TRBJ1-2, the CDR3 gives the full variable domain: EPEVTQTPSHQVTQMGQEVILRCVPISNHLYFYWYRQILGQKVEFLVSFYNNEISEKSEIFDDQFSVERPDGSNFTLKIRSTKLEDSAMYFCASSDRGATYGYTFGSGTRLTVV.